One T cell receptor (beta chain) is described in this entry. As yet, its antigen is unknown. Sequencing used immunoSEQ multiplex PCR; TCRdb keeps in-frame clones, though not all of them. Of under 25,000 clones listed, roughly 78% are singletons. This sample is drawn from a study of OX40 agonist ivuxolimab in advanced cancers. For the study at large: One patient with hepatocellular carcinoma and two with cutaneous melanoma, three in all, had partial responses. Findings and limits, study-wide: Within 6 weeks, CD4+ and CD8+ blood T cells expanded clonally at 0.1 to 3.0 mg/kg.

The germline V and J ends were trimmed by 10 bases and 0 bases, with 18 bases remaining between them. This CDR3 is 15 amino acids long. Germline-derived CDR1 and CDR2 are LNHDA and SQIVND (reference sequence). The chain has TRBV19 and TRBJ2-5; D perhaps matches TRBD1 (6 bases). The source was CD4+ or CD8+ T cells sorted from blood, collected in a trial of the OX40 agonist ivuxolimab. The clonotype was recovered from an adult with an advanced solid tumor such as melanoma, head and neck, liver or kidney cancer. The CDR3 region has the DNA TGTGCCACCGGCCCGGGACACTCGTACCAAGAGACCCAGTACTTC. Translated, it gives CATGPGHSYQETQYF.